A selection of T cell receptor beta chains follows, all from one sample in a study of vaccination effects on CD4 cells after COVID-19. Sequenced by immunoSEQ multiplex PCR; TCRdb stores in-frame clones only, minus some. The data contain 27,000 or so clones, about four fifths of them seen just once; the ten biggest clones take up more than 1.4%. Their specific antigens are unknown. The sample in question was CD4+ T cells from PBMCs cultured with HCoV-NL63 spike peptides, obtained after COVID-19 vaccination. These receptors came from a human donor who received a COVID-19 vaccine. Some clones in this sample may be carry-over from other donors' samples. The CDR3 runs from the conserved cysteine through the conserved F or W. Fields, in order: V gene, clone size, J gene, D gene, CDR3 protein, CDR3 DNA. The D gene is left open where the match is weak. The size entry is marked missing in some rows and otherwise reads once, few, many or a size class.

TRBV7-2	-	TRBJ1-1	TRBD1	CASSGRQGTEAFF	TGTGCCAGCAGCGGGCGACAGGGCACTGAAGCTTTCTTT
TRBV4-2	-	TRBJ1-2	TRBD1	CASNKNRQGSNYGYTF	TGTGCCAGTAATAAAAACCGACAGGGCTCAAACTATGGCTACACCTTC
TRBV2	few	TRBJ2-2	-	CASSAGAGNTGELFF	TGTGCCAGCAGTGCCGGAGCGGGGAACACCGGGGAGCTGTTTTTT
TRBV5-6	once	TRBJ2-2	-	CASSGAGETGELFF	TGTGCCAGCAGCGGGGCCGGGGAGACCGGGGAGCTGTTTTTT
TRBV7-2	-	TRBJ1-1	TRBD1	CASSIGGTGRVAEAFF	TGTGCCAGCAGCATCGGGGGGACAGGGAGGGTCGCTGAAGCTTTCTTT
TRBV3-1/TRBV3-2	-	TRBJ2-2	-	CASSQLGGTGELFF	TGTGCCAGCAGCCAATTAGGGGGCACCGGGGAGCTGTTTTTT
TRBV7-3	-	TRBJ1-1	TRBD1	CASSPRQGNTEAFF	TGTGCCAGCAGCCCTCGACAGGGAAACACTGAAGCTTTCTTT
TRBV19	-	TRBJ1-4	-	CASSPSQRGRLGTTNEKLFF	TGTGCCAGTAGCCCTTCCCAAAGAGGACGGTTGGGAACAACTAATGAAAAACTGTTTTTT
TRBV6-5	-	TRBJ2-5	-	CASSWSSVQETQYF	TGTGCCAGCAGTTGGTCTAGCGTTCAAGAGACCCAGTACTTC
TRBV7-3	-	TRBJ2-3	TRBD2	CASSAQLAGPTDTQYF	TGTGCCAGCAGCGCGCAACTAGCGGGCCCCACAGATACGCAGTATTTT
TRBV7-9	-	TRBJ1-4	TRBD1	CASSLGQGDEKLFF	TGTGCCAGCAGCTTAGGACAGGGGGATGAAAAACTGTTTTTT
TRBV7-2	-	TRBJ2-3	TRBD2	CASSSWEGGTDTQYF	TGTGCCAGCAGCTCTTGGGAGGGAGGCACAGATACGCAGTATTTT
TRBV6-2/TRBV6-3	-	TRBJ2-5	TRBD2	CASSLGLAGANQETQYF	TGTGCCAGCAGTCTCGGACTAGCGGGGGCCAACCAAGAGACCCAGTACTTC
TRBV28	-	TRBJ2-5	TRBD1	CASSLLGTGSQETQYF	TGTGCCAGCAGTTTACTAGGGACAGGGTCGCAAGAGACCCAGTACTTC
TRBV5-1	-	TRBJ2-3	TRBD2	CASSLGTSGGSTDTQYF	TGCGCCAGCAGCTTGGGGACTAGCGGGGGTTCGACAGATACGCAGTATTTT
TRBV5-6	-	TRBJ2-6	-	CASSLVGGLANVLTF	TGTGCCAGCAGCTTGGTTGGCGGCCTGGCCAACGTCCTGACTTTC
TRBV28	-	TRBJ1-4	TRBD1	CASSPRGQGNEKLFF	TGTGCCAGCAGTCCTCGGGGACAGGGGAATGAAAAACTGTTTTTT
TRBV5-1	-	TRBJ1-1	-	CASSLERGRTEAFF	TGCGCCAGCAGCTTGGAACGGGGAAGGACTGAAGCTTTCTTT
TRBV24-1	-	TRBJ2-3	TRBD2	CATSEPRGGKDTQYF	TGTGCCACCAGTGAACCGCGGGGGGGCAAGGATACGCAGTATTTT
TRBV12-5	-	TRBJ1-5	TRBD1	CASGGQGWIQPQHF	TGTGCTAGTGGGGGACAGGGCTGGATACAGCCCCAGCATTTT
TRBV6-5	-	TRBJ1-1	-	CASSYFGALAEAFF	TGTGCCAGCAGTTATTTTGGGGCGCTTGCTGAAGCTTTCTTT
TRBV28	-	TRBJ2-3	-	CASSEAGTDTQYF	TGTGCCAGCTCAGAAGCAGGGACAGATACGCAGTATTTT
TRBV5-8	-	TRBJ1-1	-	CASPTGGVSDTEAFF	TGTGCCAGCCCCACGGGGGGGGTTTCAGACACTGAAGCTTTCTTT
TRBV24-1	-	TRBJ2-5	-	CATSASEVGGRETQYF	TGTGCCACCAGTGCTTCAGAGGTGGGGGGACGAGAGACCCAGTACTTC
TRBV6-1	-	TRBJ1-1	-	CASSDRADTEAFF	TGTGCCAGCAGTGACAGGGCGGACACTGAAGCTTTCTTT
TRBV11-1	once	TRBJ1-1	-	CASREAFGTDTEAFF	TGTGCCAGCAGGGAAGCGTTCGGGACCGACACTGAAGCTTTCTTT
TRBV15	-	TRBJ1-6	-	CATSRVQGVPNSPLHF	TGTGCCACCAGCAGGGTACAGGGTGTCCCTAATTCACCCCTCCACTTT
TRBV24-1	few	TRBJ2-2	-	CATTEGGRNTGELFF	TGTGCCACCACGGAGGGGGGCCGGAACACCGGGGAGCTGTTTTTT
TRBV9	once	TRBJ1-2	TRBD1	CASSSGTGGFYGYTF	TGTGCCAGCAGCTCTGGGACAGGGGGGTTCTATGGCTACACCTTC
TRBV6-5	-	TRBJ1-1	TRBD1	CASSYLGRGLNTEAFF	TGTGCCAGCAGTTACTTGGGCAGGGGGCTGAACACTGAAGCTTTCTTT
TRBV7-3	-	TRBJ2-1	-	CASSLLGGASYNEQFF	TGTGCCAGCAGCTTACTGGGGGGGGCCTCCTACAATGAGCAGTTCTTC
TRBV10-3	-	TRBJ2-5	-	CATLNPGQETQYF	TGTGCCACGCTAAATCCCGGCCAAGAGACCCAGTACTTC
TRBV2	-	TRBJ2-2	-	CASSEGAGVIRELFF	TGTGCCAGCAGTGAAGGGGCAGGGGTAATAAGGGAGCTGTTTTTT
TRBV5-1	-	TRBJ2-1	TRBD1	CASSEGQGINGEQFF	TGCGCCAGCAGCGAGGGACAGGGGATCAACGGTGAGCAGTTCTTC
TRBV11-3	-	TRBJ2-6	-	CASSSSAGSGANVLTF	TGTGCCAGCAGCTCATCTGCAGGGTCTGGGGCCAACGTCCTGACTTTC
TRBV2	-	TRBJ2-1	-	CASSAYNEQFF	TGTGCCAGCAGTGCTTACAATGAGCAGTTCTTC